Each of the 2 T cell receptor beta chains below was sequenced from the same sample in a study of T cells after yellow fever vaccination. TCRdb reprocessed the 5' RACE reads via MiXCR and lists one record per CDR3 protein. The sample lists roughly 15,000 distinct CDR3 sequences; about 7.1% were seen once. Sequencing used PBMCs, either bulk or a sorted T-cell subset (CD4+, CD8+, memory, or dextramer-sorted; not recorded which), obtained on the day of the yellow fever booster vaccination. The receptors originated from a man aged 18 to 29 who received the YFV17D yellow fever vaccine.

This clonotype has a count of ten or more. The chain recombines TRBV23-1 with TRBJ2-7; tentative D call: TRBD2 (6 bases). TRBV23-1 carries the ORF label, with uncertain function. This CDR3 is built from 17 residues. The V and J ends lost 7 bases and 3 bases respectively, with 25 bases between them. DNA of the CDR3: TGCGCCAGCACCCCAATCCCCCCCGTAGTGGGGGGCTACGAGCAGTACTTC. This encodes CASTPIPPVVGGYEQYF.

This clonotype has ten or more counts. V usage is TRBV4-1 and J usage is TRBJ2-1; possible D gene TRBD1, 6 bases. The germline gives CDR1 MGHRA, CDR2 YSYEKL. The V gene lost 6 bases and the J gene lost 9 bases, with 21 bases spanning the gap. CDR3 length: 15 residues. The CDR3 loop is CASSPLTGYSGEQFF. Written as DNA, the CDR3 is TGCGCCAGCAGTCCTCTCACAGGGTACAGTGGTGAGCAGTTCTTC.